Only a few counts were recorded for the clone carrying this TCR beta chain. Mismatch with germline at one junction end may stem from a read error. These data are taken from a study of blood T cells in healthy people across ages. Primed by a sample-barcoded 5' primer and a J-beta primer mix, a second PCR proceeded for about 6 to 12 cycles. Using its own MiXCR run on the 5' RACE reads, TCRdb lists one record per CDR3 protein. This table holds 600,000 or so distinct CDR3 sequences, roughly 20% found once. This CDR3 contains 10 residues. The germline CDR1 and CDR2 sequences are SSHAT and FNYEAQ (reference sequence).

The clonotype comes from a man in his 70s in good health. Sequencing input: blood. The genes are TRBV7-7 and TRBJ2-3; D uncertain. CDR3 loop: CASSCYTQYF. CDR3 bases: TGTGCTAGCAGCTGTTATACGCAGTATTTT.